This T cell receptor beta chain emerged from a study of spatial heterogeneity in lung cancer (dated by TCRdb to between 2019 and 2020). For the study in its entirety: Beta-chain transcripts were consistently detected in greater numbers than alpha-chain transcripts, which likely reflects a higher abundance of beta-chain transcripts. In the raw uncorrected reads, each unique combination of TCR and UMI appeared more than ten times on average. TCR alpha and beta repertoires were quantitatively compared across multiple tumor regions, matched nontumor lung and blood in non-small cell lung cancer. Both alpha and beta chains were TCR-sequenced in approximately 220 tumor regions, approximately 67 matched nontumor lung samples and approximately 50 PBMC samples obtained at surgery. Nonsynonymous mutation counts, determined by whole-exome sequencing of tumor tissue, were related to features of the TCR repertoire. General study outcomes and caveats: Additional single-cell paired TCR alpha and beta sequencing was considered necessary to confirm, at a functional level, the hypothesis that regional TCRs recognize regional mutations. Ubiquitous expanded tumor TCRs showed up in blood more often at tumor resection than at routine follow-up.

CDR3 length: 13 amino acids, cysteine to phenylalanine. Of the read, only the CDR3 DNA is kept; its 39 bases are in frame from base 1. From V the trimming removes 5 bases and from J it removes 4 bases, while the gene matches leave 6 bases of the junction unaccounted for. From the germline V gene (reference sequence), CDR1 is DFQATT and CDR2 is SNEGSKA. Receptor libraries were prepared by 5' RACE. This sample was sequenced with a NextSeq 500. In the TCR library protocol, a unique molecular identifier was attached to each TCR cDNA molecule so that PCR and sequencing errors could be corrected. The authors processed their data as follows. Decombinator tools were used for TCR identification, UMI-based error correction and CDR3 extraction. Expanded TCRs were defined as those above a frequency of 2 per 1,000, corresponding to the top 1% of the tumor frequency distribution. Each repertoire was subsampled 100 times to 5,000 TCRs, after which Renyi diversity was computed with the R vegan package. CDR3 similarity networks were built from amino acid triplet string-kernel similarity, connecting CDR3s with pairwise similarity above 0.82. Through fastp at Q25 and MiXCR, TCRdb rebuilt clones from the public reads, retaining in-frame beta chains. Every CDR3 protein is listed once, alongside the most common genes and DNA of its rows. V and J calls and clone size were set by TCRdb, not the authors. This sample lists under 800 distinct CDR3 sequences; around 21% were detected once. The ten biggest clones cover 14% to 15% of the sample.

This sample's time point label indicates: sample taken at primary tumor resection. For TCR sequencing, whole RNA was extracted from tumor and nontumor lung tissue, or from cryopreserved PBMC samples, and no cell sorting was done. Donors were under 95 patients with early-stage, untreated non-small cell lung cancer from the lung TRACERx cohort. Only patients with enough RNA available from two or more tumor regions were chosen for TCR sequencing. Turning to this clonotype: Its target antigen remains unknown. No clone much larger than this one lies a single base away; base qualities are absent. A library made for alpha chains picked up this beta chain off target, so its size means little.

Here the chain combines TRBV20-1 and TRBJ2-7; 9 of the junction bases match TRBD1. The sequences come from PBMCs, collected at surgery. The sequence was obtained from a male donor with early-stage non-small cell lung cancer. The CDR3 amino acid sequence is: CSALGQGNYEQYF. The sequence in DNA is TGCAGTGCTTTAGGACAGGGGAATTACGAGCAGTACTTC.